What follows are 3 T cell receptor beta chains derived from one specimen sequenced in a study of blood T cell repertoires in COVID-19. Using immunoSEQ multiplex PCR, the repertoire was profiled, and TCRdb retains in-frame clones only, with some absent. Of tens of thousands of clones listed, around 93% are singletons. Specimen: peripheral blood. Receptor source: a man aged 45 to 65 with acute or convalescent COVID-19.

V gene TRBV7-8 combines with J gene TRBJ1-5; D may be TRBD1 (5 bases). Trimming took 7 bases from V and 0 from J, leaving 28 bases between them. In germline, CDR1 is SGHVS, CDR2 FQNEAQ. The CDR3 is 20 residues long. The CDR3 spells CASTPEGMIVGGDSNQPQHF. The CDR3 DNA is TGTGCCAGCACCCCAGAAGGGATGATCGTCGGGGGGGATAGCAATCAGCCCCAGCATTTT.

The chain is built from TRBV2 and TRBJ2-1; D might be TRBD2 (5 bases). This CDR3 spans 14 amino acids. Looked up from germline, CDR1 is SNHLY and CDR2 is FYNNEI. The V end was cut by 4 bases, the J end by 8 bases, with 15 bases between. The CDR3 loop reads CASSVSSILDEQFF. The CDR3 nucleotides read TGTGCCAGCAGTGTTTCTAGCATACTAGATGAGCAGTTCTTC.

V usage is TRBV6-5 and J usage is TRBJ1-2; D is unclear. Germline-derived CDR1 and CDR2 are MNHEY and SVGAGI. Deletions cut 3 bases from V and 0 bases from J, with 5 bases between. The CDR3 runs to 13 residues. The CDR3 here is CASSYAANYGYTF. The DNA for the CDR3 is TGTGCCAGCAGTTATGCGGCTAACTATGGCTACACCTTC.